What follows is one T cell receptor (beta chain) and its context. Trimming pared 3 bases from V and 2 bases from J, leaving 8 bases between. The CDR3 runs 13 residues. Germline assignment: CDR1 SGDLS and CDR2 YYNGEE. This sample stems from a study of shared clonotypes between healthy human individuals. Genomic DNA per cell subset filled all wells of several immunoSEQ plates. The method was immunoSEQ multiplex PCR; TCRdb's version includes in-frame clones alone and lacks a portion of them. The repertoire has 450,000 to 650,000 clones, around three quarters of them found once; the top ten carry about 12%.

The sample consisted of PBMCs. The chain recombines TRBV9 with TRBJ1-1; the D is unclear. The TCR comes from a woman aged 40 to 50 in good health. Some clones in this sample may be carry-over from other donors' samples. The CDR3 reads CASSEKGNTEAFF. CDR3 nucleotide sequence: TGTGCCAGCAGCGAGAAGGGTAACACTGAAGCTTTCTTT.